The sequence of this T cell receptor (beta chain) was determined in a study of post-analysis software for immune sequencing data. Overall study findings and caveats: When patients were compared with controls, 4 or 5 TRBV segments were more frequent, TRBV5-6, TRBV5-1 and TRBV20-1 among them.

Remarks on this clonotype: The target antigen is unknown.

Unique molecular identifiers had been added to the TCR beta cDNA libraries. T cells numbering roughly 1 to 10 million yielded roughly 0.5 million cDNA molecules. A single record per CDR3 protein comes from TCRdb applying MiXCR to the PCR reads. The table includes about 460,000 distinct CDR3 sequences, approximately 45% detected once. V trimming: 0 bases; J trimming: 7 bases; junction bases outside the gene matches: 2. From germline, CDR1 is MGHRA and CDR2 YSYEKL. This CDR3 comprises 15 residues. The J gene is TRBJ1-6, the V gene TRBV4-1; TRBD1 matches at 8 bases. Sequencing was done on a sample of blood. This sequence originates from a girl under 18 with multiple sclerosis. The CDR3 region is CASSQDQGANSPLHF. CDR3 nucleotides: TGCGCCAGCAGCCAAGATCAGGGGGCGAATTCACCCCTCCACTTT.